One and the same sample provided the 16 T cell receptor beta chains below, sequenced in a study of T cell changes during pregnancy in multiple sclerosis. The table came from immunoSEQ multiplex PCR; TCRdb's copy has only in-frame clones and leaves some out. Among 60,000 or so clones listed, around nine tenths were seen once. The sample here was peripheral blood, taken before pregnancy. The source of these receptors is a female donor with multiple sclerosis, enrolled in a pregnancy study.

A single count supports this clone. The CDR3 loop reads CASSRGTGAGNTIYF. CDR3 nucleotides: TGTGCCAGCAGCCGAGGGACAGGGGCTGGAAACACCATATATTTT. This chain uses TRBV6-6 with TRBJ1-3; 10 positions match TRBD1. The CDR3 sequence is 15 residues long. Losses at the gene ends were 6 bases for V and 2 bases for J; bases not matched to a gene: 4. Germline-derived CDR1 and CDR2 are MNHNY and SVGAGI (reference sequence).

The chain links TRBV25-1 to TRBJ2-2; D possibly corresponds to TRBD1 (6 bases). Germline V gene data show CDR1 as MGHDK and CDR2 as SYGVNS. This CDR3 spans 15 amino acids. Trimming left V 5 bases short and J 8 bases short, with 18 bases between. The CDR3 protein is CASSRSMGAMGELFF. The CDR3 coding sequence is TGTGCCAGCAGTCGGTCGATGGGGGCGATGGGGGAGCTGTTTTTT.

This rearrangement joins TRBV19 to TRBJ1-4; the match to TRBD1 covers 8 bases. The CDR3 has 14 amino acids. Germline CDR1 reads LNHDA; CDR2 reads SQIVND (reference sequence). J lost 10 bases, V lost 3 bases, and 7 bases had no gene match. CDR3 sequence (DNA): TGTGCCAGTAGTATGCGCCAGGGGGCCCGAAAACTGTTTTTT. Translating gives CASSMRQGARKLFF.

This clone was detected only a few times. The CDR3, as DNA: TGTGCCAGCAGCGCGGGAGAAGGGTGGGAACACGCTGAAGCTTTCTTT. Its translation: CASSAGEGWEHAEAFF. This chain joins TRBV9 and TRBJ1-1; D gene uncertain. Germline loops: CDR1 SGDLS, CDR2 YYNGEE. The CDR3 spans 16 residues. V was trimmed by 3 bases and J by 6 bases, leaving 21 bases between them.

The rearrangement uses TRBV7-8 and TRBJ1-5, with TRBD1 identical over 9 bases. Germline V gives CDR1 SGHVS, CDR2 FQNEAQ. The CDR3 totals 19 residues. The trim removed 3 bases at V and 2 bases at J, leaving 14 bases unmatched. The CDR3 here is CASSFSVGDRDLGNQPQHF. In DNA form, the CDR3 reads TGTGCCAGCAGCTTCTCGGTGGGGGACAGGGATCTTGGCAATCAGCCCCAGCATTTT. Based on the CDR3 plus reference TRBV7-8 and TRBJ1-5, the full variable domain is GAGVSQSPRYKVAKRGQDVALRCDPISGHVSLFWYQQALGQGPEFLTYFQNEAQLDKSGLPSDRFFAERPEGSVSTLKIQRTQQEDSAVYLCASSFSVGDRDLGNQPQHFGDGTRLSIL.

The rearrangement links TRBV13 to TRBJ2-5; 8 positions agree with TRBD2. The CDR3 loop spans 14 amino acids. The V gene's germline CDR1 is PRHDT and CDR2 FYEKMQ (reference sequence). V lost 2 bases, J lost 7 bases, and 6 bases stayed unmatched. CDR3 in DNA: TGTGCCAGCAGCTTATCGGGAGGGGAGAGGACCCAGTACTTC. This gives the protein CASSLSGGERTQYF.

This clone came up a few times. Here the CDR3 DNA reads TGTGCCAGCAGCCCCACCGAGACAGGGCCAGAGACCCAGTACTTC. Translated, it gives CASSPTETGPETQYF. The chain links TRBV6-6 to TRBJ2-5, with 7 nucleotides matching TRBD1. The CDR3 covers 15 residues. After removal of 6 bases from V and 4 bases from J, the junction contained 11 bases not matched to a gene. The V gene's germline CDR1 is MNHNY and CDR2 SVGAGI (reference sequence).

The chain is built from TRBV5-6 and TRBJ2-5, with 8 bases aligning to TRBD2. This CDR3 has 16 residues. Unmatched junction bases numbered 6, after V lost 1 base and J lost 1 base. Germline loops: CDR1 SGHDT, CDR2 YYEEEE. CDR3 loop: CASSLRSSGPQETQYF. Here the CDR3 DNA reads TGTGCCAGCAGCTTGAGGTCTAGCGGGCCCCAAGAGACCCAGTACTTC.

This sequence joins TRBV4-2 and TRBJ2-3; a weak D match, TRBD2 (6 bases). Between the trimmed V and J ends, which lost 0 bases and 0 bases, there was a span of 10 bases. The CDR3 spans 16 residues. The germline V gene encodes CDR1 LGHNA and CDR2 YNFKEQ. CDR3 in DNA: TGTGCCAGCAGCCAAGAAGACGGGGGAAGCACAGATACGCAGTATTTT. Protein: CASSQEDGGSTDTQYF.

This sequence joins TRBV15 and TRBJ2-3; 8 nucleotides align to TRBD2. With V trimmed by 8 bases and J by 1 base, 2 bases remained unmatched. The CDR3 has 13 amino acids. Germline V lookup: CDR1 LNHNV, CDR2 YYDKDF (reference sequence). CDR3 in amino acids: CATGRGGTDTQYF. The CDR3 bases are TGTGCCACCGGGCGGGGGGGCACAGATACGCAGTATTTT.

This chain connects TRBV11-2 to TRBJ1-1; 7 positions agree with TRBD1. J was trimmed by 6 bases and V by 4 bases; bases with no gene match: 8. The germline CDR1 and CDR2 sequences are SGHAT and FQNNGV. This CDR3 contains 14 residues. CDR3 sequence reads: CASSSDRQGAEAFF. The CDR3 nucleotides are TGTGCCAGCAGCTCCGACAGACAGGGCGCTGAAGCTTTCTTT.

The gene calls are TRBV4-2 and TRBJ2-7; D is undetermined. V lost 0 bases to trimming and J lost 1 base, with 13 bases between them. Germline V lookup: CDR1 LGHNA, CDR2 YNFKEQ. This CDR3 has 16 residues. Here the CDR3 reads CASSQESSPQSYEQYF. The CDR3 nucleotides read TGTGCCAGCAGCCAAGAATCCAGTCCCCAATCCTACGAGCAGTACTTC.

This chain uses TRBV4-1 with TRBJ2-3; D not resolved. CDR3 length: 15 amino acids. In germline, CDR1 is MGHRA, CDR2 YSYEKL. Deletions cut 4 bases from V and 3 bases from J, with 14 bases between. CDR3 coding DNA: TGCGCCAGCAGCCCTTTGGCGGTTGAAACAGATACGCAGTATTTT. Protein: CASSPLAVETDTQYF.

This clone was picked up a small number of times. This chain joins TRBV5-5 and TRBJ1-2; D gene ambiguous. The V end lost 3 bases, the J end lost 1 base, and 13 bases lay between the germline ends. CDR3 size: 15 residues. CDR1 is SGHKS and CDR2 is YYEKEE in the germline V gene (reference sequence). CDR3 in amino acids: CASSSRASNNYGYTF. The CDR3 DNA follows: TGTGCCAGCAGCTCGAGGGCTTCGAATAACTATGGCTACACCTTC. The variable domain in full, completed from reference TRBV5-5 and TRBJ1-2, reads DAGVTQSPTHLIKTRGQQVTLRCSPISGHKSVSWYQQVLGQGPQFIFQYYEKEERGRGNFPDRFSARQFPNYSSELNVNALLLGDSALYLCASSSRASNNYGYTFGSGTRLTVV.

J is TRBJ2-5 and V is TRBV4-3; 8 positions agree with TRBD2. The CDR3 is 16 residues long. CDR1 is LGHNA, CDR2 YSLEER, per germline. The V and J ends lost 1 base and 5 bases, in that order; junction bases with no gene match: 9. The CDR3 protein is CASSQGVGSGAETQYF. CDR3 DNA: TGCGCCAGCAGCCAAGGGGTTGGTAGCGGGGCCGAGACCCAGTACTTC.

V gene TRBV7-2 combines with J gene TRBJ1-6, with D perhaps TRBD1 (5 bases). The V end lost 4 bases, the J end lost 1 base, and 8 bases lay between the germline ends. Germline V gene data show CDR1 as SGHTA and CDR2 as FQGNSA. The CDR3 runs 15 residues. CDR3 coding DNA: TGTGCCAGCAGCTCGGCAGGGTCCTATAATTCACCCCTCCACTTT. Translated: CASSSAGSYNSPLHF.